This TCR beta chain was captured by sequencing in a study of OX40 agonist ivuxolimab in advanced cancers. Study in general: Patients took ivuxolimab, an agonistic anti-OX40 (CD134) antibody. At 0.01 to 10 mg/kg, ivuxolimab was administered intravenously to patients every 2 weeks. A mean age of approximately 60 years, range about 20 to 79, was recorded, and approximately 80% were male. Findings and caveats of the study: CD8+ T cells averaged more expanded clones than CD4+.

The data were produced by immunoSEQ multiplex PCR, yet TCRdb's version contains in-frame clones alone and is incomplete. The sample carries some 80,000 clones, roughly four fifths recorded once. In germline, CDR1 is SGHTA, CDR2 FQGNSA. The CDR3 covers 14 residues. Trimming stripped 7 bases from V and 0 bases from J, with 12 bases between. In the case of this clone: The target antigen is unknown.

This chain uses TRBV7-2 with TRBJ1-2, with a tentative D call TRBD1 (6 bases). The clonotype was recovered from an adult with an advanced solid tumor such as melanoma, head and neck, liver or kidney cancer. This specimen consisted of CD4+ or CD8+ T cells sorted from blood, obtained in a trial of the OX40 agonist ivuxolimab. This CDR3 is CASNSQGSNYGYTF. CDR3 DNA: TGTGCCAGCAACAGCCAGGGGTCTAACTATGGCTACACCTTC.